The sequence of this TCR beta chain was determined in a study of T-cell memory formation after mild COVID-19. About the research overall: TCR clusters were largely donor specific.

This clonotype appeared a few times. The antigen remains undetermined. Overall study results and limits: Among contracting clones, CD4+ were mainly CM/EM and CD8+ enriched in EMRA. Pre-infection memory showed some responding clones, and this suggested that cross-reactive memory joined.

TCRalpha and TCRbeta libraries used 5'RACE with constant-segment primers and UMIs. From the 5' RACE reads, TCRdb called clonotypes with MiXCR, one entry per CDR3 protein. The data show about 440,000 distinct CDR3 sequences, about 19% seen once. The CDR3 has 15 amino acids. The junction had 6 bases not matched to a gene; V was cut back by 4 bases and J by 3 bases. CDR1 SGHDN and CDR2 FVKESK come from the germline V gene. The chain recombines TRBV14 with TRBJ2-1; 7 bases map to TRBD2. This receptor was identified in an adult woman who had mild COVID-19 (a few samples of this study predate the infection). Cell type and time point are not known. The sample taken for sequencing was PBMCs or a T cell subset sorted from them (not recorded which). CDR3 amino acids: CASSRGGLLYNEQFF. CDR3 nucleotides: TGTGCCAGCAGCCGCGGGGGTCTCCTCTACAATGAGCAGTTCTTC. The whole variable domain, filled in from reference TRBV14 and TRBJ2-1, reads EAGVTQFPSHSVIEKGQTVTLRCDPISGHDNLYWYRRVMGKEIKFLLHFVKESKQDESGMPNNRFLAERTGGTYSTLKVQPAELEDSGVYFCASSRGGLLYNEQFFGPGTRLTVL.